Each of the 11 T cell receptor beta chains below was sequenced from the same sample in a study of spatial heterogeneity in lung cancer. TCRdb used MiXCR to reprocess the 5' RACE reads, holding one entry per CDR3 protein. The data show around 87,000 distinct CDR3 sequences, approximately 12% seen once. Time point reported: sample taken at primary tumor resection. Without sorting, whole RNA was sequenced from tumor, nontumor lung or frozen PBMC. Sequencing used PBMCs, obtained at surgery. The receptors here all came from a male donor with early-stage non-small cell lung cancer.

Concerning this clonotype itself: Relative to the germline gene, one junction end is altered; a read error may explain this. The chain recombines TRBV5-1 with TRBJ1-6; 7 bases agree with TRBD1. Germline CDR1 is SGHRS and CDR2 is YFSETQ. The CDR3 runs to 14 residues. The CDR3 reads CASSRTGDVSPLHF. Written as DNA, the CDR3 is TGTGCCAGCAGCAGAACAGGGGACGTTTCACCCCTCCACTTT.

The chain carries TRBV3-1 and TRBJ2-3; D is tentatively TRBD1 or TRBD2 (5 bases each). Trimming cost V 0 bases and J 2 bases, with 9 bases left between them. Germline V gene data show CDR1 as LGHDT and CDR2 as YNNKEL (reference sequence). The CDR3 length is 15 residues. CDR3 loop: CASSQDQGATDTQYF. The CDR3 DNA reads TGTGCCAGCAGCCAAGATCAGGGAGCCACAGATACGCAGTATTTT.

This clonotype has only a few counts. The V gene is TRBV20-1, the J gene TRBJ2-5; no clear D. The CDR3 has 12 residues. Germline-derived CDR1 and CDR2 are DFQATT and SNEGSKA (reference sequence). Trimming cost V 3 bases and J 3 bases, with 8 bases left between them. CDR3 amino acids: CSASPREETQYF. The CDR3, as DNA: TGCAGTGCTAGTCCACGGGAAGAGACCCAGTACTTC.

V is TRBV4-2 and J is TRBJ2-1; 8 bases are a match to TRBD2. Unmatched junction bases numbered 5, after V lost 4 bases and J lost 0 bases. CDR1 is LGHNA, CDR2 YNFKEQ, per germline. The CDR3 is made up of 16 amino acids. CDR3 sequence: CASSPGGGSSYNEQFF. The CDR3 DNA reads as TGTGCCAGCAGCCCGGGCGGGGGGAGCTCCTACAATGAGCAGTTCTTC.

This clonotype was picked up many times. The V gene is TRBV10-3, the J gene TRBJ2-7, with D maybe TRBD2 (6 bases). The germline V gene has CDR1 ENHRY and CDR2 SYGVKD. V was cut by 5 bases and J by 4 bases, with 15 bases left in between. The CDR3 spans 14 residues. CDR3 in amino acids: CAISPHHGSYEQYF. CDR3 bases: TGTGCCATCAGTCCGCACCACGGGAGTTACGAGCAGTACTTC.

The chain employs TRBV2 and TRBJ2-3; D is uncertain. The CDR3 totals 13 residues. Germline CDR1 and CDR2: SNHLY and FYNNEI. V was pared by 4 bases and J by 0 bases, with 5 bases between. In DNA form, the CDR3 reads TGTGCCAGCAGTGCAACTAGCACAGATACGCAGTATTTT. The encoded protein is CASSATSTDTQYF. Looking up the rest from reference TRBV2 and TRBJ2-3 gives the full variable domain: EPEVTQTPSHQVTQMGQEVILRCVPISNHLYFYWYRQILGQKVEFLVSFYNNEISEKSEIFDDQFSVERPDGSNFTLKIRSTKLEDSAMYFCASSATSTDTQYFGPGTRLTVL.

The chain carries TRBV6-6 and TRBJ2-4; no reliable D call. The CDR3 loop spans 16 amino acids. V was trimmed by 5 bases and J by 1 base, leaving 15 bases between them. From germline, CDR1 is MNHNY and CDR2 SVGAGI (reference sequence). CDR3 protein: CASSEIPPGAKNIQYF. The CDR3 bases are TGTGCCAGCAGTGAGATACCTCCCGGGGCCAAAAACATTCAGTACTTC.

There are a few counts of this clonotype. This chain uses TRBV7-8 with TRBJ2-3; the match to TRBD2 covers 11 bases. V was clipped by 4 bases and J by 4 bases; unmatched bases: 4. This CDR3 contains 15 residues. Per germline, CDR1 SGHVS and CDR2 FQNEAQ. The CDR3 DNA sequence: TGTGCCAGCAGCTCTAGCGGGGGGCCAGCAGATACGCAGTATTTT. The encoded protein is CASSSSGGPADTQYF.

This clonotype was seen a few times. The V call is TRBV11-3, the J call TRBJ2-7; 11 bases line up with TRBD2. Trimming cost V 3 bases and J 6 bases; bases outside gene matches: 7. CDR3 size: 15 residues. CDR1 and CDR2 from the germline V gene are SGHNT and YENEEA. The CDR3 is CASSLTSGVSAEQYF. CDR3 sequence (DNA): TGTGCCAGCAGCTTGACTAGCGGGGTATCGGCCGAGCAGTACTTC.

This rearrangement joins TRBV7-3 to TRBJ2-3; D not resolved. The CDR3 sequence is 13 residues long. Trimming cost V 5 bases and J 1 base, with 7 bases left between them. In germline, CDR1 is SGHTA, CDR2 FQGTGA. The CDR3 protein is CASSPHGTDTQYF. Here the CDR3 DNA reads TGTGCCAGCAGCCCCCACGGCACAGATACGCAGTATTTT.

This clonotype appeared many times. An end of the junction differs from the germline gene, which may be a read error. The genes are TRBV7-7 and TRBJ2-7; the D gene is possibly TRBD1 (6 bases). The CDR3 covers 15 residues. The germline gives CDR1 SSHAT, CDR2 FNYEAQ (reference sequence). The CDR3 loop is CASSLGTSPSYEQYF. As DNA, the CDR3 is TGTGCTAGCAGCTTAGGGACATCCCCGTCCTACGAGCAGTACTTC.